Each of the 10 T cell receptor beta chains below was sequenced from the same sample in a study of T cell repertoires in cytomegalovirus infection. A single record per CDR3 protein comes from TCRdb applying MiXCR to the reads. The sample yields 60,000 to 80,000 distinct CDR3 sequences, around 20% seen once. Their target antigens are unknown. This specimen consisted of CD8+ T cells from cultured PBMCs, obtained from culture after CMV antigen stimulation. The source is a human donor in good health (CMV status not recorded). Some clones in this sample may be carry-over from other donors' samples.

In its sample, this clonotype was seen a few times. CDR3 coding DNA: TGTGCCAGCAGCCATGCCTCGGACAGGGGGCTTCGGAGTCAGCCCCAGCATTTT. Its protein is CASSHASDRGLRSQPQHF. The rearrangement links TRBV6-5 to TRBJ1-5, with 11 bases fitting TRBD1. Trimming at V came to 6 bases and at J to 6 bases, leaving 16 bases not matched to a gene. This CDR3 has 18 amino acids. Looked up from germline, CDR1 is MNHEY and CDR2 is SVGAGI.

This chain connects TRBV19 to TRBJ2-3; TRBD1 matches 7 bases. The V and J ends lost 3 bases and 3 bases, in that order; junction bases with no gene match: 9. The CDR3 consists of 16 residues. Per the germline V gene, CDR1 is LNHDA and CDR2 is SQIVND (reference sequence). The CDR3 reads CASSIRADRDTDTQYF. In nucleotides, the CDR3 is TGTGCCAGTAGTATCAGGGCCGACAGGGATACAGATACGCAGTATTTT.

A word on this clonotype: This may come from a read error, since a much larger clone is one base off. The chain couples TRBV7-3 to TRBJ2-3, with D perhaps TRBD2 (6 bases). This CDR3 region has 15 residues. Germline assignment: CDR1 SGHTA and CDR2 FQGTGA. Trimming stripped 4 bases from V and 0 bases from J, with 11 bases between. In DNA form, the CDR3 reads TGTGCCAGCAGCTCCAGCGGGTCTAGCACAGATACGCAGTATTTT. Amino acid sequence: CASSSSGSSTDTQYF.

The sample holds a few counts of this clonotype. The chain carries TRBV7-8 and TRBJ2-3; 15 bases align to TRBD2. CDR1 and CDR2 from the germline V gene are SGHVS and FQNEAQ. The CDR3 runs 16 residues. J gave up 5 bases and V 4 bases, and 4 bases lay outside the gene matches. This chain's CDR3 is CASSSGTSGGLDTQYF. The CDR3 nucleotides read TGTGCCAGCAGCTCCGGGACTAGCGGGGGGCTAGATACGCAGTATTTT. The whole variable domain, filled in from reference TRBV7-8 and TRBJ2-3, reads GAGVSQSPRYKVAKRGQDVALRCDPISGHVSLFWYQQALGQGPEFLTYFQNEAQLDKSGLPSDRFFAERPEGSVSTLKIQRTQQEDSAVYLCASSSGTSGGLDTQYFGPGTRLTVL.

This chain links TRBV6-2 or TRBV6-3 with TRBJ1-5, with a tentative D call TRBD1 (5 bases). The CDR3 is 14 residues long. Germline V gene sequence: CDR1 MNHEY, CDR2 SVGEGT. The V gene lost 4 bases and the J gene lost 7 bases, with 14 bases spanning the gap. DNA of the CDR3: TGTGCCAGCAGTTTTAGCAGGGCGGACCAGCCCCAGCATTTT. Translating gives CASSFSRADQPQHF.

This clonotype was counted a single time. V usage is TRBV6-6 and J usage is TRBJ1-1; perhaps TRBD1 as D (5 bases). The CDR3 spans 13 residues. Germline V gives CDR1 MNHNY, CDR2 SVGAGI (reference sequence). V lost 5 bases and J lost 6, with 13 bases in between. The CDR3 nucleotides read TGTGCCAGCAGTGCTGGGGGGATCTCTGAAGCTTTCTTT. Its translation: CASSAGGISEAFF.

The chain employs TRBV27 and TRBJ1-6; TRBD1 aligns across 9 bases. J gave up 10 bases and V 2 bases, and 6 bases lay outside the gene matches. Germline values: CDR1 MNHEY, CDR2 SMNVEV (reference sequence). The CDR3 loop spans 15 amino acids. The chain's CDR3 is CASSLAGQGQSPLHF. The CDR3 region has the DNA TGTGCCAGCAGTTTAGCGGGACAGGGACAATCACCCCTCCACTTT.

The J gene is TRBJ1-2, the V gene TRBV7-9; D not resolved. The CDR3 is made up of 12 amino acids. Germline V gives CDR1 SEHNR, CDR2 FQNEAQ (reference sequence). V was trimmed by 9 bases and J by 4 bases, leaving 12 bases between them. CDR3 region: CASFGRGYGYTF. CDR3 DNA: TGTGCCAGTTTCGGTCGGGGCTATGGCTACACCTTC.

This clonotype was seen more than once but under ten times. V usage is TRBV7-9 and J usage is TRBJ2-2; D gene unclear. Trimming cost V 3 bases and J 0 bases, with 8 bases left between them. CDR1 is SEHNR and CDR2 is FQNEAQ in the germline V gene (reference sequence). The CDR3 loop spans 15 amino acids. Here the CDR3 reads CASSFRKTNTGELFF. DNA for the CDR3: TGTGCCAGCAGCTTTCGGAAAACGAACACCGGGGAGCTGTTTTTT. Full variable domain (remainder filled in from reference TRBV7-9 and TRBJ2-2): DTGVSQNPRHKITKRGQNVTFRCDPISEHNRLYWYRQTLGQGPEFLTYFQNEAQLEKSRLLSDRFSAERPKGSFSTLEIQRTEQGDSAMYLCASSFRKTNTGELFFGEGSRLTVL.

J is TRBJ2-3 and V is TRBV20-1, with D perhaps matching TRBD1 (5 bases). Deletions cut 0 bases from V and 1 base from J, with 8 bases between. The CDR3 loop spans 14 amino acids. CDR1 is DFQATT and CDR2 is SNEGSKA in the germline V gene (reference sequence). The CDR3 DNA reads TGCAGTGCTAGAGAAGACAGTGGCACAGATACGCAGTATTTT. This gives the protein CSAREDSGTDTQYF.